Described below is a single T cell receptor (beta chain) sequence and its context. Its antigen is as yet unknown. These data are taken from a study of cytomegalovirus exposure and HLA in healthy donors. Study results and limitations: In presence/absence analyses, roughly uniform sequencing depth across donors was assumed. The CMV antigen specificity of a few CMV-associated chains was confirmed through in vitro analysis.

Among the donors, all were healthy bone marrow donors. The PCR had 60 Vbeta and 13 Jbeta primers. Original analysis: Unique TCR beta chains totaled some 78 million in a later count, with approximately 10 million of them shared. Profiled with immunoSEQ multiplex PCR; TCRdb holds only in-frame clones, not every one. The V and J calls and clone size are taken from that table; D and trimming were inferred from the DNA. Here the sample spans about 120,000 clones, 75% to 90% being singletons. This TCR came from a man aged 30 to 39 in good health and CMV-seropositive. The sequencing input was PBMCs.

The CDR3 loop reads CASSIGGRRNQPQHF. The CDR3 bases are TGTGCCAGTAGTATAGGAGGGCGCCGGAATCAGCCCCAGCATTTT. This chain uses TRBV19 with TRBJ1-5; unclear D gene. This CDR3 is 15 amino acids long. Per germline, CDR1 LNHDA and CDR2 SQIVND (reference sequence). Trimming left V 1 base short and J 4 bases short, with 11 bases between. Full variable domain (missing parts from reference TRBV19 and TRBJ1-5): DGGITQSPKYLFRKEGQNVTLSCEQNLNHDAMYWYRQDPGQGLRLIYYSQIVNDFQKGDIAEGYSVSREKKESFPLTVTSAQKNPTAFYLCASSIGGRRNQPQHFGDGTRLSIL.